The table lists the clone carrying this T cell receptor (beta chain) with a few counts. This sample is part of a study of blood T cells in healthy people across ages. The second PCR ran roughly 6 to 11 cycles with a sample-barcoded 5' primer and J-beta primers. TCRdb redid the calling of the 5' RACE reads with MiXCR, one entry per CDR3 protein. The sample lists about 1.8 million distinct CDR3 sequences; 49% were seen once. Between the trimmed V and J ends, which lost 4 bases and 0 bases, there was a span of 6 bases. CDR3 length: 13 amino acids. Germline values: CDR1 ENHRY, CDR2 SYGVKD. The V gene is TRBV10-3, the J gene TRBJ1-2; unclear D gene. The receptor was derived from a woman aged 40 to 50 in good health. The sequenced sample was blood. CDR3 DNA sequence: TGTGCCATCAGTGTTGAAGCTAACTATGGCTACACCTTC. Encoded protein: CAISVEANYGYTF.